A single sample gave rise to the 17 T cell receptor beta chains below, sequenced in a study of blood T cell repertoires in COVID-19. Data came from immunoSEQ multiplex PCR; TCRdb stores just in-frame clones and leaves some out. Of 150,000 or so clones in the sample, about 85% were seen once. Sequencing used peripheral blood. These receptors came from a human donor with acute or convalescent COVID-19. The donor label of this sample is uncertain.

The chain carries TRBV11-2 and TRBJ2-1; 7 nucleotides line up with TRBD2. This CDR3 comprises 16 residues. Losses at the gene ends were 3 bases for V and 2 bases for J; bases not matched to a gene: 7. Looked up from germline, CDR1 is SGHAT and CDR2 is FQNNGV. The CDR3 sequence: CASSLLKGLAYNEQFF. The CDR3 nucleotides are TGTGCCAGCAGCTTGTTAAAAGGACTAGCCTACAATGAGCAGTTCTTC.

This clone showed up just a few times. The V and J genes are TRBV6-5 and TRBJ2-2; the D is unclear. The V end lost 10 bases, the J end lost 0 bases, and 12 bases lay between the germline ends. This CDR3 is built from 14 residues. The V gene's germline CDR1 is MNHEY and CDR2 SVGAGI. The CDR3 reads CATTANSNTGELFF. CDR3 sequence (DNA): TGTGCCACCACTGCCAATTCGAACACCGGGGAGCTGTTTTTT.

The gene calls are TRBV7-2 and TRBJ2-7; 7 bases are a match to TRBD2. Germline V lookup: CDR1 SGHTA, CDR2 FQGNSA. V gave up 1 base and J gave up 2 bases; unmatched junction bases: 8. The CDR3 runs 16 residues. In DNA form, the CDR3 reads TGTGCCAGCAGCTTAGGATCGGGCGGGGGTACCTACGAGCAGTACTTC. This encodes CASSLGSGGGTYEQYF.

The rearrangement joins TRBV2 to TRBJ2-3, with D perhaps assigned TRBD1 or TRBD2 (5 bases each). The CDR3 loop spans 14 amino acids. Germline V gene data show CDR1 as SNHLY and CDR2 as FYNNEI. V was clipped by 10 bases and J by 5 bases, with 19 bases between them. CDR3 residues: CANRTLLGQDTQYF. CDR3 DNA sequence: TGTGCCAACAGGACTTTATTGGGGCAAGATACGCAGTATTTT. The variable domain in full, completed from reference TRBV2 and TRBJ2-3, reads EPEVTQTPSHQVTQMGQEVILRCVPISNHLYFYWYRQILGQKVEFLVSFYNNEISEKSEIFDDQFSVERPDGSNFTLKIRSTKLEDSAMYFCANRTLLGQDTQYFGPGTRLTVL.

The chain combines TRBV4-2 with TRBJ1-2; 9 bases are shared with TRBD1. The CDR3 has 17 residues. In germline, CDR1 is LGHNA, CDR2 YNFKEQ. V trimming: 0 bases; J trimming: 6 bases; junction bases outside the gene matches: 11. CDR3 bases: TGTGCCAGCAGCCAAGATCGGCTGACACAGGGGGCCGATGGCTACACCTTC. Translated: CASSQDRLTQGADGYTF.

The chain links TRBV27 to TRBJ1-3; 8 bases map to TRBD1. V shed 4 bases, J shed 7 bases, and the junction held 6 bases outside the gene matches. This CDR3 has 14 amino acids. CDR1 MNHEY and CDR2 SMNVEV come from the germline V gene (reference sequence). In DNA, the CDR3 is TGTGCCAGCAGTTCCGGACAGGGACCGAACACCATATATTTT. This codes for CASSSGQGPNTIYF.

J is TRBJ1-4 and V is TRBV2; 8 bases align to TRBD1. The trim removed 5 bases at V and 8 bases at J, leaving 7 bases unmatched. CDR1 and CDR2 from the germline V gene are SNHLY and FYNNEI. The CDR3 consists of 14 residues. The CDR3 DNA follows: TGTGCCAGCAGTTCTCAGGGGGCCCGGGAAAAACTGTTTTTT. Residues: CASSSQGAREKLFF.

This clone was counted once. V usage is TRBV9 and J usage is TRBJ1-3; maybe TRBD1 (6 bases). Germline CDR1 and CDR2: SGDLS and YYNGEE. Trimming took off 0 bases at V and 2 bases at J, with 12 bases between the two ends. The CDR3 contains 16 residues. The CDR3 here is CASSVAGGGAGNTIYF. CDR3 bases: TGTGCCAGCAGCGTAGCGGGAGGGGGGGCTGGAAACACCATATATTTT.

The CDR3 is CASNPAGGGGYTF. The CDR3 nucleotides are TGTGCCAGCAACCCAGCAGGGGGCGGTGGCTACACCTTC. V and J are TRBV3-1 (or the pseudogene TRBV3-2) and TRBJ1-2, with TRBD1 matching over 8 bases. V shed 7 bases and J 7 bases; nucleotides not matched to a gene: 8. This CDR3 spans 13 amino acids. Germline-derived CDR1 and CDR2 are LGHDT and YNNKEL (reference sequence).

This chain joins TRBV18 and TRBJ1-5; no definite D call. Per germline, CDR1 KGHSH and CDR2 LQKENI. Deletions cut 6 bases from V and 1 base from J, with 13 bases between. This CDR3 has 15 amino acids. The CDR3 DNA reads as TGTGCCAGCTCTCCGTCCCCACAGAGCAATCAGCCCCAGCATTTT. Residues: CASSPSPQSNQPQHF.

This chain joins TRBV5-4 and TRBJ2-3; 7 bases line up with TRBD2. CDR3 length: 15 residues. V shed 2 bases and J 2 bases; nucleotides not matched to a gene: 5. In germline, CDR1 is SGHNT, CDR2 YYREEE (reference sequence). This CDR3 reads CASSFPSGYTDTQYF. The CDR3 coding sequence is TGTGCCAGCAGCTTTCCTAGCGGATACACAGATACGCAGTATTTT.

The V and J genes are TRBV11-2 and TRBJ2-3, with D possibly being TRBD2 (6 bases). V was cut by 5 bases and J by 1 base, with 13 bases left in between. This CDR3 is 15 amino acids long. The V gene's germline CDR1 is SGHAT and CDR2 FQNNGV. The CDR3 loop reads CASSPTGGGTDTQYF. CDR3 sequence (DNA): TGTGCCAGCAGCCCCACGGGCGGGGGCACAGATACGCAGTATTTT.

The J gene is TRBJ1-2, the V gene TRBV4-1; tentatively, D is TRBD1 (6 bases). There are 15 residues in the CDR3. V lost 0 bases and J lost 4, with 12 bases in between. Looked up from germline, CDR1 is MGHRA and CDR2 is YSYEKL. CDR3 bases: TGCGCCAGCAGCCAAGAGACAGGAATGGTCTATGGCTACACCTTC. This translates into CASSQETGMVYGYTF.

The chain recombines TRBV7-8 with TRBJ1-5; TRBD1 aligns across 9 bases. Germline-derived CDR1 and CDR2 are SGHVS and FQNEAQ. CDR3 length equals 14 residues. V was pared by 5 bases and J by 5 bases, with 4 bases of the junction left unmatched. The CDR3 nucleotides read TGTGCCAGCAGCCTCCGGGACAGGGATCAGCCCCAGCATTTT. Its protein is CASSLRDRDQPQHF. The whole variable domain, filled in from reference TRBV7-8 and TRBJ1-5, reads GAGVSQSPRYKVAKRGQDVALRCDPISGHVSLFWYQQALGQGPEFLTYFQNEAQLDKSGLPSDRFFAERPEGSVSTLKIQRTQQEDSAVYLCASSLRDRDQPQHFGDGTRLSIL.

The gene calls are TRBV18 and TRBJ1-6; 10 nucleotides align to TRBD1. With 2 bases clipped from V and 10 bases from J, the junction kept 5 bases outside the gene matches. Germline assignment: CDR1 KGHSH and CDR2 LQKENI. The CDR3 loop spans 15 amino acids. The CDR3 reads CASSPGTGERSPLHF. In DNA form, the CDR3 reads TGTGCCAGCTCACCAGGGACAGGGGAAAGGTCACCCCTCCACTTT.

The J gene is TRBJ2-7, the V gene TRBV14, with 10 bases aligning to TRBD2. This CDR3 contains 15 residues. CDR1 and CDR2 from the germline V gene are SGHDN and FVKESK. With 5 bases clipped from V and 2 bases from J, the junction kept 6 bases outside the gene matches. The chain's CDR3 is CASSYNSGGPYEQYF. The DNA of the CDR3 is TGTGCCAGCAGCTACAATAGCGGGGGGCCCTACGAGCAGTACTTC.

This clone was found once. This rearrangement joins TRBV7-9 to TRBJ1-2, with 11 bases aligning to TRBD1. The CDR3 extends over 14 amino acids. Germline CDR1 is SEHNR and CDR2 is FQNEAQ (reference sequence). V lost 5 bases, J lost 7 bases, and 6 bases stayed unmatched. The CDR3 is CASSHGQGAGGYTF. CDR3 DNA: TGTGCCAGCAGCCACGGACAGGGGGCAGGTGGCTACACCTTC.